What follows are 5 T cell receptor beta chains derived from one specimen sequenced in a study of blood T cells in healthy people across ages. Alongside a J-beta primer mix, a sample-barcoded 5' primer served in a second PCR lasting about 7 to 11 cycles. TCRdb reanalysed the 5' RACE reads using MiXCR and keeps one entry per CDR3 protein. The profile shows about 690,000 distinct CDR3 sequences, about 43% of them singletons. The specimen was blood. All receptors derive from a man older than 75 in good health.

This clonotype was detected only a few times. This chain links TRBV4-1 with TRBJ1-1; D uncertain. The V gene's germline CDR1 is MGHRA and CDR2 YSYEKL. V was trimmed by 1 base and J by 1 base, leaving 7 bases between them. This CDR3 has 14 residues. The CDR3 reads CASSQVSANTEAFF. The DNA for the CDR3 is TGCGCCAGCAGCCAAGTCTCAGCGAACACTGAAGCTTTCTTT.

Worth noting for this clonotype: This clone may be a read error of a much larger clone one base away. The chain couples TRBV6-2 or TRBV6-3 to TRBJ2-1; 9 bases line up with TRBD1. Germline V gives CDR1 MNHEY, CDR2 SVGEGT. The length of the CDR3 is 15 residues. CDR3 amino acids: CASSYNRGLFNERFF. The DNA for the CDR3 is TGTGCCAGCAGTTACAACAGGGGGCTGTTTAATGAGCGGTTCTTC.

The chain combines TRBV5-5 with TRBJ2-1; D is perhaps TRBD1 (5 bases). Judging by the DNA end, TRBJ2-7 fits better; the J call may be wrong. CDR1 SGHKS and CDR2 YYEKEE come from the germline V gene (reference sequence). The CDR3 has 14 amino acids. The chain's CDR3 is CASSWGGAYNEQYF. The CDR3 DNA follows: TGTGCCAGCAGCTGGGGCGGAGCCTACAATGAGCAGTACTTC.

The chain recombines TRBV10-3 with TRBJ2-7; 7 nucleotides line up with TRBD1. TRBJ2-4 explains the end of the DNA better; the J call may be wrong. This CDR3 contains 14 residues. CDR1 and CDR2 (germline): ENHRY, SYGVKD. The CDR3 DNA sequence: TGTGCCATCAGTGAGTCGGGGGACAGAAACATTCAGTACTTC. This gives the protein CAISESGDRNIQYF.

This clonotype was seen a handful of times. The gene calls are TRBV6-4 and TRBJ2-3, with 8 bases lining up with TRBD1. CDR3 length equals 13 residues. Germline CDR1 and CDR2: MRHNA and SNTAGT. With V trimmed by 6 bases and J by 5 bases, 4 bases remained unmatched. CDR3 DNA: TGTGCCAGCAGGGAACAGGGGGGAGATACGCAGTATTTT. It is translated as CASREQGGDTQYF.